This record concerns one TCR beta chain sequence. What it binds is not known. Assay: immunoSEQ multiplex PCR; the TCRdb copy retains only in-frame clones and omits some. The table records roughly 200,000 clones, roughly 88% of them present only once. The source of the sample is a study of T cell responses to AZD1222 COVID-19 vaccine. About the research overall: Researchers grouped second doses given at about 4 or about 12 weeks into one pool. Regarding the study as a whole: With dominance at 160-218 and 743-854, vaccine-associated CD4 TCRs spanned spike. Repertoire sampling was restricted to post-peak T cell response timepoints.

This specimen consisted of peripheral blood, obtained on day 0 of AZD1222 vaccination. This clonotype originated in an adult in good health.

This chain's CDR3 is CASSAPGGDLDKNIQYF. The CDR3 DNA reads TGTGCCAGCAGCGCCCCGGGGGGGGATTTGGACAAAAACATTCAGTACTTC. The gene calls are TRBV5-5 and TRBJ2-4, with 8 bases matching TRBD2. J lost 3 bases, V lost 4 bases, and 12 bases had no gene match. In germline, CDR1 is SGHKS, CDR2 YYEKEE (reference sequence). This CDR3 contains 17 residues.